A selection of T cell receptor beta chains follows, all from one sample in a study of cytomegalovirus exposure and HLA in healthy donors. Using immunoSEQ multiplex PCR, the repertoire was profiled, and TCRdb retains in-frame clones only, with some absent. This table holds 120,000 to 150,000 clones, roughly 77% found once. Sequencing used PBMCs. The receptors were sampled from a female donor in good health and CMV-seronegative. CDR3s include the opening cysteine and the closing phenylalanine or tryptophan. D genes are given only for firm matches. Clone size, where shown, is once, few, many, or a class for clones that have expanded.

v_gene	j_gene	abundance	d_gene	CDR3nt	CDR3aa
TRBV6-1	TRBJ2-3	NA	NA	TGTGCCAGCAGTGAAGCGACAGGTATAGATACGCAGTATTTT	CASSEATGIDTQYF
TRBV11-3	TRBJ2-1	NA	TRBD1	TGTGCCAGCAGCTCCGGGACAGGTGCTAGGGATGAGCAGTTCTTC	CASSSGTGARDEQFF
TRBV13	TRBJ2-4	NA	NA	TGTGCCAGCAGCTTACAGTTTATGGACATTCAGTACTTC	CASSLQFMDIQYF
TRBV6-5	TRBJ1-3	NA	TRBD1	TGTGCCAGCAGTTTCGGACAGGTGACTCCCATATATTTT	CASSFGQVTPIYF
TRBV15	TRBJ1-5	NA	NA	TGTGCCACCAGCAGAGGGTTCGGTCAGCCCCAGCATTTT	CATSRGFGQPQHF
TRBV28	TRBJ2-1	NA	TRBD1	TGTGCCAGCAGTCAAGTGGGACAGGGGGTCTCCTACAATGAGCAGTTCTTC	CASSQVGQGVSYNEQFF
TRBV19	TRBJ2-7	NA	TRBD2	TGTGCCAGTAGTGCGGGGGGAAACCCCTACGAGCAGTACTTC	CASSAGGNPYEQYF
TRBV7-8	TRBJ2-3	NA	TRBD2	TGTGCCAGCAGCTTAGACGGGAGGGCCGGAGATACGCAGTATTTT	CASSLDGRAGDTQYF
TRBV7-8	TRBJ1-2	NA	TRBD1	TGTGCCAGCAGCTTCTCCGGGACAGTTAACTATGGCTACACCTTC	CASSFSGTVNYGYTF
TRBV4-1	TRBJ2-3	once	NA	TGCGCCAGCAGCCAAGTTCCACCGACAGGGAGGTCAGATACGCAGTATTTT	CASSQVPPTGRSDTQYF